This TCR beta chain was identified in a study of T cell repertoires in cytomegalovirus infection. Study-level points and caveats: CMV-specific TCR beta clonotypes restricted by HLA-C were the ones dominating the ex vivo response. Pooled public TCR beta family frequency picked out CMV carriers with the relevant HLA.

Points on this clonotype: Its matching antigen is unknown.

TCRdb re-analysed the reads in MiXCR, keeping a single row per CDR3 protein. The table lists around 100,000 distinct CDR3 sequences, less than 25% of them singletons. Specimen: CD8+ T cells from PBMCs. The clonotype was recovered from a human donor in good health (CMV status not recorded). Some clones in this sample may be carry-over from other donors' samples.

The CDR3 coding sequence is TGCAGTGCTAGAGATCTAGGGGACGGCCGTAGTACGCAGTATTTT. Amino acid sequence: CSARDLGDGRSTQYF. The gene calls are TRBV20-1 and TRBJ2-3; D may correspond to TRBD1 or TRBD2 (5 bases each). The CDR3 runs to 15 residues. The V end was cut by 0 bases, the J end by 8 bases, with 18 bases between. Germline V gene sequence: CDR1 DFQATT, CDR2 SNEGSKA (reference sequence).